Listed below are T cell receptor beta chains from one sample, sequenced in a study of response to subunit inactivated influenza vaccine. MiXCR, run by TCRdb on the RT-PCR reads, gives a single entry per CDR3 protein. The sample lists approximately 480,000 distinct CDR3 sequences, about a tenth occurring once. Material: PBMCs from blood, obtained roughly 45 days after vaccination. These receptors were collected from a man aged 50 or older who received an inactivated influenza vaccine. CDR3s include the opening cysteine and the closing phenylalanine or tryptophan. Fields, in order: D gene, clone size, J gene, V gene, CDR3 DNA, CDR3 protein. A D gene is named only where the DNA matches it firmly. A row's size may be missing; if present it is once, few, many or a size class.

d_call: -; clone_size: -; j_call: TRBJ2-7; v_call: TRBV2; cdr3_nt: TGTGCCAGTAAGAGGGTGACCTACGAGCAGTACTTC; cdr3_aa: CASKRVTYEQYF
d_call: TRBD2; clone_size: -; j_call: TRBJ2-3; v_call: TRBV24-1; cdr3_nt: TGTGCCACCAGTGATCCGAGTCTGGGACTAGCGGGTCGTGGAGATACGCAGTATTTT; cdr3_aa: CATSDPSLGLAGRGDTQYF
d_call: TRBD1; clone_size: few; j_call: TRBJ1-1; v_call: TRBV20-1; cdr3_nt: TGCAGTGCTAGAGCGACAGGGAAAGGGAACACTGAAGCTTTCTTT; cdr3_aa: CSARATGKGNTEAFF
d_call: TRBD2; clone_size: few; j_call: TRBJ2-5; v_call: TRBV11-1; cdr3_nt: TGTGCCAGCAGCTTGGGAATTTATGGGCGGGGGGGGCAAGAGACCCAGTACTTC; cdr3_aa: CASSLGIYGRGGQETQYF
d_call: -; clone_size: few; j_call: TRBJ2-7; v_call: TRBV7-9; cdr3_nt: TGTGCCAGCAGCTTAGACAGGTTCCTCATATGGGGGCAGTACTTC; cdr3_aa: CASSLDRFLIWGQYF
d_call: -; clone_size: many; j_call: TRBJ1-5; v_call: TRBV12-3/TRBV12-4; cdr3_nt: TGTGCCAGCAGTCCCCGAGGGGAGTCAATACATCAGCCCCAGCATTTT; cdr3_aa: CASSPRGESIHQPQHF
d_call: -; clone_size: -; j_call: TRBJ2-3; v_call: TRBV7-9; cdr3_nt: TGTGCCAGCAGCCGAAGGGACGACACAGATACGCAGTATTTT; cdr3_aa: CASSRRDDTDTQYF
d_call: -; clone_size: -; j_call: TRBJ2-1; v_call: TRBV6-5; cdr3_nt: TGTGCCAGCAGTTCACAGGGGGGGGGGTCCTACAATGAGCAGTTCTTC; cdr3_aa: CASSSQGGGSYNEQFF
d_call: -; clone_size: -; j_call: TRBJ2-5; v_call: TRBV14; cdr3_nt: TGTGCCAGCAGCCAAACCCAGGGTCGGGAGACCCAGTACTTC; cdr3_aa: CASSQTQGRETQYF
d_call: TRBD2; clone_size: -; j_call: TRBJ2-3; v_call: TRBV9; cdr3_nt: TGTGCCAGCAGCGCGGACGGCGGGGGGGGCGCTTATACGCAGTATTTT; cdr3_aa: CASSADGGGGAYTQYF
d_call: -; clone_size: few; j_call: TRBJ2-1; v_call: TRBV6-2/TRBV6-3; cdr3_nt: TGTGCCAGTCTCCTCAAACCCCTAGCGTACAATGAGCAGTTCTTC; cdr3_aa: CASLLKPLAYNEQFF
d_call: -; clone_size: many; j_call: TRBJ2-5; v_call: TRBV6-2/TRBV6-3; cdr3_nt: TGTGCCAGCGGTGAGACCCAGTACTTC; cdr3_aa: CASGETQYF
d_call: -; clone_size: many; j_call: TRBJ1-2; v_call: TRBV12-3/TRBV12-4; cdr3_nt: TGTGCCAGCAGTTTAGGCCGTATGGGGGGCTACACCTTC; cdr3_aa: CASSLGRMGGYTF
d_call: TRBD2; clone_size: -; j_call: TRBJ2-3; v_call: TRBV12-3/TRBV12-4; cdr3_nt: TGTGCCAGCAGTTTAGGGACTAGCCTAGATACGCAGTATTTT; cdr3_aa: CASSLGTSLDTQYF
d_call: TRBD1; clone_size: many; j_call: TRBJ2-7; v_call: TRBV5-1; cdr3_nt: TGCGCCAGCAGCTTGGGAGGGGGCCTGGACGAGCAGTACTTC; cdr3_aa: CASSLGGGLDEQYF
d_call: -; clone_size: few; j_call: TRBJ2-1; v_call: TRBV6-5; cdr3_nt: TGTGCCAGCAGTTACAGGGAGTCACAGGGAGACTACAATGAGCAGTTCTTC; cdr3_aa: CASSYRESQGDYNEQFF
d_call: -; clone_size: -; j_call: TRBJ2-2; v_call: TRBV6-1; cdr3_nt: TGTGCCAGCAGACCTGGGTGGGCGGGCACCGGGGAGCTGTTTTTT; cdr3_aa: CASRPGWAGTGELFF
d_call: TRBD2; clone_size: -; j_call: TRBJ2-1; v_call: TRBV7-8; cdr3_nt: TGTGCCAGCAGCTACGGACTAGCGGGAGGCGACAATGAGCAGTTCTTC; cdr3_aa: CASSYGLAGGDNEQFF
d_call: TRBD1; clone_size: -; j_call: TRBJ1-1; v_call: TRBV12-3/TRBV12-4; cdr3_nt: TGTGCCAGCAGTCTTTACAGGGACAGGGGATTTATCGAAGCTTTCTTT; cdr3_aa: CASSLYRDRGFIEAFF
d_call: TRBD1; clone_size: many; j_call: TRBJ2-3; v_call: TRBV20-1; cdr3_nt: TGCAGTGCTCTAAGGGACAGGGGAAACACAGATACGCAGTATTTT; cdr3_aa: CSALRDRGNTDTQYF
d_call: -; clone_size: -; j_call: TRBJ2-3; v_call: TRBV7-9; cdr3_nt: TGTGCCAGCAGCCCCACCCAAGAGGAGTGGAATACGCAGTATTTT; cdr3_aa: CASSPTQEEWNTQYF
d_call: TRBD2; clone_size: -; j_call: TRBJ2-1; v_call: TRBV7-9; cdr3_nt: TGTGCCAGCAGCTTAGCGCGAAACGGGGGGGACTCAAATGAGCAGTTCTTC; cdr3_aa: CASSLARNGGDSNEQFF
d_call: -; clone_size: -; j_call: TRBJ2-7; v_call: TRBV29-1; cdr3_nt: TGCAGCGTTGAAGCTAGGGCCACGAACTCCTACGAGCAGTACTTC; cdr3_aa: CSVEARATNSYEQYF
d_call: -; clone_size: few; j_call: TRBJ2-5; v_call: TRBV4-1; cdr3_nt: TGCGCCAGCAGCCAAGATTGGGGGGGGCCGGAGACCCAGTACTTC; cdr3_aa: CASSQDWGGPETQYF
d_call: -; clone_size: few; j_call: TRBJ1-2; v_call: TRBV6-2/TRBV6-3; cdr3_nt: TGTGCCAGCAGTTACGTCGGGGGTTCGTATGGCTACACCTTC; cdr3_aa: CASSYVGGSYGYTF
d_call: -; clone_size: -; j_call: TRBJ2-1; v_call: TRBV7-2; cdr3_nt: TGTGCCAGCAGCCCGGGGGCGCAGAACAATGAGCAGTTCTTC; cdr3_aa: CASSPGAQNNEQFF
d_call: -; clone_size: -; j_call: TRBJ2-5; v_call: TRBV12-3/TRBV12-4; cdr3_nt: TGTGCCAGCAGTTTCCTCCAGGTGTTGGGCGAGACCCAGTACTTC; cdr3_aa: CASSFLQVLGETQYF
d_call: TRBD2; clone_size: many; j_call: TRBJ2-7; v_call: TRBV29-1; cdr3_nt: TGCAGCGTTGATTCAACGGGAGGAGACGAGCAGTACTTC; cdr3_aa: CSVDSTGGDEQYF
d_call: TRBD1; clone_size: few; j_call: TRBJ2-7; v_call: TRBV7-6; cdr3_nt: TGTGCCAGCAGCGTAACAGGGGAACTAAGCGAGCAGTACTTC; cdr3_aa: CASSVTGELSEQYF
d_call: TRBD1; clone_size: few; j_call: TRBJ1-2; v_call: TRBV12-3/TRBV12-4; cdr3_nt: TGTGCCAGCAGTCCCCCGACAGGGCCCCTCTATGGCTACACCTTC; cdr3_aa: CASSPPTGPLYGYTF
d_call: -; clone_size: -; j_call: TRBJ2-7; v_call: TRBV5-1; cdr3_nt: TGCGCCAGCAGCGAGGGCGGAGGGAGCTCCTACGAGCAGTACTTC; cdr3_aa: CASSEGGGSSYEQYF
d_call: -; clone_size: -; j_call: TRBJ1-2; v_call: TRBV2; cdr3_nt: TGTGCCAGCAGTGGACGCTGGGAATATGGCTACACCTTC; cdr3_aa: CASSGRWEYGYTF
d_call: TRBD1; clone_size: -; j_call: TRBJ2-3; v_call: TRBV7-9; cdr3_nt: TGTGCCAGCAGCAAACGCCGGGACAGGGGTTCAGATACGCAGTATTTT; cdr3_aa: CASSKRRDRGSDTQYF
d_call: -; clone_size: -; j_call: TRBJ2-7; v_call: TRBV21-1; cdr3_nt: TGTGCCAGCAGCTCTGGGACTAGCGGACAACCAACGACACCTTACGAGCAGTACTTC; cdr3_aa: CASSSGTSGQPTTPYEQYF
d_call: -; clone_size: -; j_call: TRBJ2-7; v_call: TRBV2; cdr3_nt: TGTGCCAGCAGTGAAAACGAAAGAGGTCCCTACGAGCAGTACTTC; cdr3_aa: CASSENERGPYEQYF
d_call: TRBD1; clone_size: many; j_call: TRBJ2-6; v_call: TRBV29-1; cdr3_nt: TGCAGCGTGCGCTCTTACAGGGGCCCTGGGGCCAACGTCCTGACTTTC; cdr3_aa: CSVRSYRGPGANVLTF
d_call: -; clone_size: -; j_call: TRBJ2-5; v_call: TRBV20-1; cdr3_nt: TGCAGTGCCTGTGCGGCGGACCCAGGGGAGACCCAGTACTTC; cdr3_aa: CSACAADPGETQYF
d_call: -; clone_size: -; j_call: TRBJ2-3; v_call: TRBV24-1; cdr3_nt: TGTGCCACCAGTGAACCTACTATGACTGGCACAGATACGCAGTATTTT; cdr3_aa: CATSEPTMTGTDTQYF
d_call: TRBD2; clone_size: many; j_call: TRBJ2-3; v_call: TRBV10-3; cdr3_nt: TGTGCCATCAGTGAGTCTAGCGGGGGGGCAGGAGATACGCAGTATTTT; cdr3_aa: CAISESSGGAGDTQYF
d_call: -; clone_size: -; j_call: TRBJ1-5; v_call: TRBV20-1; cdr3_nt: TGCAGTGCTCCAGAAACAGGTGGCAATCAGCCCCAGCATTTT; cdr3_aa: CSAPETGGNQPQHF
d_call: -; clone_size: -; j_call: TRBJ2-3; v_call: TRBV3-1; cdr3_nt: TGTGCCAGCAGCCAACGCGGGGGCCAGGCAGATACGCAGTATTTT; cdr3_aa: CASSQRGGQADTQYF
d_call: -; clone_size: many; j_call: TRBJ2-1; v_call: TRBV7-8; cdr3_nt: TGTGCCAGCAGCCTAAGGCGGTACAATGAGCAGTTCTTC; cdr3_aa: CASSLRRYNEQFF
d_call: TRBD2; clone_size: many; j_call: TRBJ2-2; v_call: TRBV12-3/TRBV12-4; cdr3_nt: TGTGCCAGCAGTTTGCGTCTAGCGGGAGGGCCCCTACGGAACACCGGGGAGCTGTTTTTT; cdr3_aa: CASSLRLAGGPLRNTGELFF
d_call: -; clone_size: -; j_call: TRBJ2-2; v_call: TRBV4-3; cdr3_nt: TGCGCCAGCAGCCAACAATCCGGGGCAAGTAACACCGGGGAGCTGTTTTTT; cdr3_aa: CASSQQSGASNTGELFF
d_call: TRBD1; clone_size: -; j_call: TRBJ2-4; v_call: TRBV10-2; cdr3_nt: TGCGCCAGCAGTCAGACAGGGGCGGTAAACATTCAGTACTTC; cdr3_aa: CASSQTGAVNIQYF
d_call: -; clone_size: -; j_call: TRBJ1-4; v_call: TRBV4-2; cdr3_nt: TGTGCCAGCAGCCAAGACGGAGGGGGTGATGAAAAACTGTTTTTT; cdr3_aa: CASSQDGGGDEKLFF